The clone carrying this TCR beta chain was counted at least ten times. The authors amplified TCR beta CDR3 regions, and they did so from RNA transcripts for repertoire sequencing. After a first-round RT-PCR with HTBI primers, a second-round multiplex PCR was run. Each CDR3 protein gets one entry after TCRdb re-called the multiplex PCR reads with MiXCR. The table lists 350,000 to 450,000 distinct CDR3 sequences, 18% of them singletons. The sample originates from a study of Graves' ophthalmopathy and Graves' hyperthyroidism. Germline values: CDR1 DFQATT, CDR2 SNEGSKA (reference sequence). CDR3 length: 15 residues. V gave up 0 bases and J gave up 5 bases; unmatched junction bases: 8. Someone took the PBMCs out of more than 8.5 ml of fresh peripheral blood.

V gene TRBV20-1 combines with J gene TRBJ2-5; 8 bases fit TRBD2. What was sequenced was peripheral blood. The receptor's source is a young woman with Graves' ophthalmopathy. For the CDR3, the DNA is TGCAGTGCTAGAGATCCTGGCGGGGGGCTCGAGACCCAGTACTTC. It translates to CSARDPGGGLETQYF.